This is a list of T cell receptor beta chains from one sample in a study of blood T cell repertoires in COVID-19. TCRdb's copy holds only in-frame clones and misses some; the assay was immunoSEQ multiplex PCR. The sample yields over 200,000 clones, 88% seen once. Sequencing used peripheral blood. Source of these receptors: a woman aged 55-75 years with acute or convalescent COVID-19. CDR3s leave out the opening cysteine and the closing phenylalanine or tryptophan. The order of the fields is CDR3 protein, V gene, J gene.

ASSPPLNEQF,TRBV9,TRBJ2-1
ASSTTGTSGGGEQF,TRBV18,TRBJ2-1
ASSPSQAGVDTQY,TRBV18,TRBJ2-3
ASSPQTGQGKEAF,TRBV9,TRBJ1-1
ASSLRRVRSPLH,TRBV3-1/TRBV3-2,TRBJ1-6
ASSQEAGTGVNNSPLH,TRBV4-2,TRBJ1-6
ASSLVAGGRDTQY,TRBV13,TRBJ2-3
ASSLQPDGGEDYGYT,TRBV4-3,TRBJ1-2
ASSLAKGRGTEAF,TRBV5-1,TRBJ1-1
ASSWGTGDNQPQH,TRBV27,TRBJ1-5
ASTTGFDYGYT,TRBV18,TRBJ1-2
ASAPLAGIDTQY,TRBV6-5,TRBJ2-3
ASSAGLAGGLWTDTQY,TRBV9,TRBJ2-3
ASSIVGQDANYGYT,TRBV19,TRBJ1-2
ASSPGSGEQF,TRBV7-6,TRBJ2-1
ASSKCRGWQPQH,TRBV21-1,TRBJ1-5
ASSLDGGTAHSGT,TRBV7-9,TRBJ1-2
ASSQEAKEGQGTPQH,TRBV3-1/TRBV3-2,TRBJ1-5